The 9 T cell receptor beta chains in this list originate from one sample, sequenced in a study of blood T cell repertoires in COVID-19. Here immunoSEQ multiplex PCR was the method, and the copy in TCRdb shows in-frame clones only, minus some. The sample includes 88,000 or so clones, around nine tenths of them seen just once. Sample: peripheral blood. Source of these receptors: a man aged 50 to 59 with acute or convalescent COVID-19.

This rearrangement joins TRBV29-1 to TRBJ1-4; tentative D call: TRBD1 (5 bases). CDR3 length equals 16 residues. Germline CDR1 SQVTM, CDR2 ANQGSEA. Trimming shortened V by 0 bases and J by 1 base, and 12 bases separated the two germline ends. The CDR3 spells CSVEDRSGRTNEKLFF. CDR3 coding DNA: TGCAGCGTTGAAGATCGGTCAGGGCGAACTAATGAAAAACTGTTTTTT. The whole variable domain, filled in from reference TRBV29-1 and TRBJ1-4, reads SAVISQKPSRDICQRGTSLTIQCQVDSQVTMMFWYRQQPGQSLTLIATANQGSEATYESGFVIDKFPISRPNLTFSTLTVSNMSPEDSSIYLCSVEDRSGRTNEKLFFGSGTQLSVL.

V gene TRBV7-2 combines with J gene TRBJ1-4, with D maybe TRBD1 (6 bases). The CDR3 is made up of 18 amino acids. Germline CDR1 reads SGHTA; CDR2 reads FQGNSA. Trimming stripped 5 bases from V and 0 bases from J, with 19 bases between. CDR3 sequence: CASSVRDIHITTNEKLFF. DNA of the CDR3: TGTGCCAGCAGCGTCCGGGACATCCACATTACAACTAATGAAAAACTGTTTTTT.

The chain is built from TRBV18 and TRBJ2-5; TRBD2 is a possible D gene (6 bases). The CDR3 has 16 residues. Germline V CDR1 and CDR2: KGHSH, LQKENI. The V and J ends lost 3 bases and 1 base respectively, with 15 bases between them. DNA for the CDR3: TGTGCCAGCTCACCGGCGGTGCGAGCGGGCCAAGAGACCCAGTACTTC. It translates to CASSPAVRAGQETQYF.

The J gene is TRBJ2-3, the V gene TRBV24-1, with D tentatively TRBD2 (6 bases). The CDR3 runs 14 residues. The V and J ends lost 6 bases and 0 bases respectively, with 9 bases between them. Germline V CDR1 and CDR2: KGHDR, SFDVKD. This CDR3 reads CATSRGASTDTQYF. CDR3 DNA sequence: TGTGCCACCAGTCGCGGGGCTAGCACAGATACGCAGTATTTT.

V gene TRBV7-9 combines with J gene TRBJ1-2, with D possibly being TRBD1 (5 bases). Trimming pared 2 bases from V and 8 bases from J, leaving 9 bases between. From germline, CDR1 is SEHNR and CDR2 FQNEAQ (reference sequence). The CDR3 is 12 amino acids. The CDR3 region has the DNA TGTGCCAGCAGCTTATCGACAGAGGGCTACACCTTC. Amino acid sequence: CASSLSTEGYTF.

This clone was counted a single time. The J gene is TRBJ2-5, the V gene TRBV12-3 or TRBV12-4; D is ambiguous. Trimming took off 3 bases at V and 3 bases at J, with 5 bases between the two ends. The CDR3 covers 12 residues. The CDR3, as DNA: TGTGCCAGCAGTTTTGTAGAAGAGACCCAGTACTTC. It yields the protein CASSFVEETQYF.

This clone has only one observation. The chain couples TRBV5-6 to TRBJ2-6; 9 bases agree with TRBD1. V shed 6 bases and J 1 base; nucleotides not matched to a gene: 5. CDR1 and CDR2 (germline): SGHDT, YYEEEE. The CDR3 sequence is 16 residues long. CDR3 protein: CASTLGTGSGANVLTF. The DNA for the CDR3 is TGTGCCAGCACCCTCGGGACAGGGTCTGGGGCCAACGTCCTGACTTTC.

CDR3 nucleotides: TGTGCCAGCAGCTTAGGGGAGTCATATGAAAAACTGTTTTTT. The encoded protein is CASSLGESYEKLFF. V is TRBV7-9 and J is TRBJ1-4; no firm D call. This CDR3 contains 14 residues. V lost 1 base and J 6 bases, leaving 9 bases between the germline ends. From germline, CDR1 is SEHNR and CDR2 FQNEAQ (reference sequence).

The chain uses TRBV18 and TRBJ1-2, with TRBD1 identical over 9 bases. With 5 bases clipped from V and 2 bases from J, the junction kept 3 bases outside the gene matches. CDR1 KGHSH and CDR2 LQKENI come from the germline V gene. CDR3 length: 14 residues. The CDR3 here is CASSLQGANYGYTF. For the CDR3, the DNA is TGTGCCAGCTCATTACAGGGGGCGAACTATGGCTACACCTTC.